A selection of T cell receptor beta chains follows, all from one sample in a study of blood T cell repertoires in COVID-19. Profiling relied on immunoSEQ multiplex PCR, and the TCRdb table lists in-frame clones only, not all of them. The sample has under 20,000 clones; 90% to 95% are singletons. The sample taken for sequencing was peripheral blood. Source of these receptors: a human donor in a cohort sampled during active COVID-19. Both conserved end residues are part of each CDR3. The listing skips clone size in some rows; elsewhere it reads once, few, many or a size class.

j_call: TRBJ1-1
clone_size: -
v_call: TRBV4-1
cdr3_aa: CASSLARDSNTEAFF

j_call: TRBJ2-4
clone_size: -
v_call: TRBV27
cdr3_aa: CASSLQGARNIQYF

j_call: TRBJ1-2
clone_size: -
v_call: TRBV12-3/TRBV12-4
cdr3_aa: CASSPFRGQGLF

j_call: TRBJ2-1
clone_size: once
v_call: TRBV5-4
cdr3_aa: CASSSGDRDYNEQFF

j_call: TRBJ2-1
clone_size: -
v_call: TRBV9
cdr3_aa: CASSESGGGYNEQFF

j_call: TRBJ1-2
clone_size: -
v_call: TRBV9
cdr3_aa: CASSLGQGDYGYTF

j_call: TRBJ1-2
clone_size: -
v_call: TRBV5-8
cdr3_aa: CASSLKSLTGLFGYGYTF

j_call: TRBJ1-2
clone_size: -
v_call: TRBV7-3
cdr3_aa: CASSLMGGGSGYTF

j_call: TRBJ1-2
clone_size: -
v_call: TRBV21-1
cdr3_aa: CASPRTDNYGYTF

j_call: TRBJ2-2
clone_size: few
v_call: TRBV2
cdr3_aa: CASRGTGVTGELFF

j_call: TRBJ2-7
clone_size: -
v_call: TRBV11-2
cdr3_aa: CASSSWDSTYEQYF

j_call: TRBJ2-6
clone_size: -
v_call: TRBV14
cdr3_aa: CASSQEGGPNVLTF

j_call: TRBJ1-5
clone_size: once
v_call: TRBV19
cdr3_aa: CATSDGNAQPQHF

j_call: TRBJ1-6
clone_size: once
v_call: TRBV7-9
cdr3_aa: CASSLAQVSSYNSPLHF

j_call: TRBJ1-1
clone_size: -
v_call: TRBV4-2
cdr3_aa: CASSQPGVLNTEAFF

j_call: TRBJ2-7
clone_size: -
v_call: TRBV11-2
cdr3_aa: CASSNGQATYEQYF

j_call: TRBJ2-5
clone_size: -
v_call: TRBV6-2/TRBV6-3
cdr3_aa: CASSLSETQYF

j_call: TRBJ2-1
clone_size: few
v_call: TRBV4-2
cdr3_aa: CASSQVRDRMYNEQFF

j_call: TRBJ1-2
clone_size: -
v_call: TRBV29-1
cdr3_aa: CSVELPTLYGYTF

j_call: TRBJ2-2
clone_size: -
v_call: TRBV6-6
cdr3_aa: CASSRQGDTGELFF